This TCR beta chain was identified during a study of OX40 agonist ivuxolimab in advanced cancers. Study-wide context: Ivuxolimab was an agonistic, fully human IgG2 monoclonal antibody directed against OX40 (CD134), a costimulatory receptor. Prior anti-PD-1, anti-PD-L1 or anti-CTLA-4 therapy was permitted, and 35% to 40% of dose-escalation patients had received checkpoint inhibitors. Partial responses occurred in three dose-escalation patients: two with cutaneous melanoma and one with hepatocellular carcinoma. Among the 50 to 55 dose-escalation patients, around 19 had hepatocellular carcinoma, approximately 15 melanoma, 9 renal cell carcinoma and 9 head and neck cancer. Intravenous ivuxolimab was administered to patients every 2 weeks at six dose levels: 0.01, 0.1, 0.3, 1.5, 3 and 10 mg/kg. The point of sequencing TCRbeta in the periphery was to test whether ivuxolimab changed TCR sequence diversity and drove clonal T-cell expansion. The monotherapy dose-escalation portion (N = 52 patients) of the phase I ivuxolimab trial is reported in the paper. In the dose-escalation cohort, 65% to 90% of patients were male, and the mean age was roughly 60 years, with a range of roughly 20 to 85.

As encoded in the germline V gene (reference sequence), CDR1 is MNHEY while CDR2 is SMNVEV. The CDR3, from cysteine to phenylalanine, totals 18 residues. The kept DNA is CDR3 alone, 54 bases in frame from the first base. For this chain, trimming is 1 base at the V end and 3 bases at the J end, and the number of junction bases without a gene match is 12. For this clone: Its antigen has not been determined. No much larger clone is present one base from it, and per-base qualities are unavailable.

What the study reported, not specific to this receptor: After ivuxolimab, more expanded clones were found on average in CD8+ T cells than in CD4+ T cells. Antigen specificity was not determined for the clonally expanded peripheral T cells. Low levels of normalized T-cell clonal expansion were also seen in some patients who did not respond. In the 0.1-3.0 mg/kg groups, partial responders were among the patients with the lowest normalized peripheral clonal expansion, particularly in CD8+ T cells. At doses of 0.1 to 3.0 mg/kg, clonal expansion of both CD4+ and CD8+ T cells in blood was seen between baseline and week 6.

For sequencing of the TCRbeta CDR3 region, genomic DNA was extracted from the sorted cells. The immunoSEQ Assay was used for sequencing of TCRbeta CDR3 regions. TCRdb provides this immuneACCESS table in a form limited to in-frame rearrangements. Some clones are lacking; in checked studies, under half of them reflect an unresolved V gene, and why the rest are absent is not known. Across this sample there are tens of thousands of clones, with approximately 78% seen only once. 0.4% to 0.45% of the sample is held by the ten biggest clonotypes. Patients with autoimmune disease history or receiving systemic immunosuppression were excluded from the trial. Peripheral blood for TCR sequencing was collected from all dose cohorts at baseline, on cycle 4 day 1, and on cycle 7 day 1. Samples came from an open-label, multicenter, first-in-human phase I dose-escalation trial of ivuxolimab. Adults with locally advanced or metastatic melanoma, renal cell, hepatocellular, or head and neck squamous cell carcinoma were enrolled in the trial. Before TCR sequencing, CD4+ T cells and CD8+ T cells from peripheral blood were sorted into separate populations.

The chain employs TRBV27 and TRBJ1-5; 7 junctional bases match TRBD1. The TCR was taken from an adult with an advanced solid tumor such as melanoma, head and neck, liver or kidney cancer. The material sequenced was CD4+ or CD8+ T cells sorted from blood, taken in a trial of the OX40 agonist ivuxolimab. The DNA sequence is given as TGTGCCAGCAGTTTATGGGGGGCCGGGACAGAGAACAATCAGCCCCAGCATTTT. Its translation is CASSLWGAGTENNQPQHF.